Each of the 24 T cell receptor beta chains below was sequenced from the same sample in a study of identifying expanded T cells in peripheral blood (dated by TCRdb to the late 2010s). Library generation was performed with the immunoSEQ multiplex PCR assay. TCRdb's version of the immuneACCESS table is confined to in-frame rearrangements and falls short of the full clone set. An unresolved V gene accounts for under half of the shortfall where checked; the remainder is of unknown origin. Within this sample are tens of thousands of clones, with 80% to 90% of them counted one time only. 15% to 20% of the sample rests with the top ten. The sample was blood. These receptor sequences come from a person aged 18 to 75 in good health.

The chain uses TRBV12-5 and TRBJ2-2, with D uncertain. The CDR3 sequence is 14 residues long. The V gene lost 2 bases and the J gene lost 0 bases, with 4 bases spanning the gap. Per germline, CDR1 LGHNT and CDR2 FRNRAP. CDR3 sequence: CASGLTPNTGELFF. The CDR3 DNA sequence: TGTGCTAGTGGTTTGACTCCGAACACCGGGGAGCTGTTTTTT.

J is TRBJ1-1 and V is TRBV19; a weak D match, TRBD1 (5 bases). This CDR3 comprises 15 residues. The germline CDR1 and CDR2 sequences are LNHDA and SQIVND (reference sequence). V was pared by 7 bases and J by 11 bases, with 26 bases between. Written as DNA, the CDR3 is TGTGCCAGTACCATAGATAATTACGGTCGCAGGGCGGCTTTCTTT. Translation: CASTIDNYGRRAAFF.

There are a few counts of this clone. This chain connects TRBV4-1 to TRBJ2-5; tentatively, D is TRBD2 (5 bases). Per germline, CDR1 MGHRA and CDR2 YSYEKL. Trimming pared 1 base from V and 4 bases from J, leaving 13 bases between. This CDR3 comprises 15 residues. This CDR3 is CASSQVEDLIETQYF. The CDR3 bases are TGCGCCAGCAGCCAAGTGGAGGACCTAATAGAGACCCAGTACTTC.

The genes are TRBV28 and TRBJ2-6; D is undetermined. This CDR3 spans 16 amino acids. V lost 4 bases and J lost 0, with 10 bases in between. In germline, CDR1 is MDHEN, CDR2 SYDVKM. The CDR3 region is CASSSSVPSGANVLTF. The CDR3, as DNA: TGTGCCAGCAGTTCCTCGGTGCCCTCTGGGGCCAACGTCCTGACTTTC.

The chain is built from TRBV30 and TRBJ2-1, with TRBD2 matching 12 bases. V lost 2 bases and J lost 8; bases outside the gene matches: 4. This CDR3 region has 14 residues. Per the germline V gene, CDR1 is GTSNPN and CDR2 is SVGIG (reference sequence). This CDR3 is CAWSPLAGGYEQFF. DNA of the CDR3: TGTGCCTGGAGTCCGCTAGCGGGAGGGTATGAGCAGTTCTTC.

This chain joins TRBV18 and TRBJ1-5; D possibly corresponds to TRBD1 (5 bases). This CDR3 region has 14 residues. Looked up from germline, CDR1 is KGHSH and CDR2 is LQKENI. V lost 2 bases, J lost 7 bases, and 12 bases lay in between. The CDR3 spells CASSPGRGDQPQHF. In DNA, the CDR3 is TGTGCCAGCTCACCAGGTCGGGGGGACCAGCCCCAGCATTTT.

The chain is built from TRBV28 and TRBJ1-1, with TRBD1 identical over 10 bases. V shed 6 bases, J shed 7 bases, and the junction held 5 bases outside the gene matches. Looked up from germline, CDR1 is MDHEN and CDR2 is SYDVKM. This CDR3 contains 13 residues. CDR3 nucleotides: TGTGCCAGCAGATCCGGACAGGGGGGTGAAGCTTTCTTT. Its protein product is CASRSGQGGEAFF.

Concerning this clone: Its ends do not fully match the called genes, so a read error is possible. J is TRBJ2-4 and V is TRBV7-9; D unclear. Germline V gene data show CDR1 as SEHNR and CDR2 as FQNEAQ (reference sequence). The length of the CDR3 is 12 residues. DNA for the CDR3: TGTGCCAGCAGCCCCCAGGCAATCTACCTAGACTTC. As protein: CASSPQAIYLDF. Drawing the rest from reference TRBV7-9 and TRBJ2-4, the complete variable domain is DTGVSQNPRHKITKRGQNVTFRCDPISEHNRLYWYRQTLGQGPEFLTYFQNEAQLEKSRLLSDRFSAERPKGSFSTLEIQRTEQGDSAMYLCASSPQAIYLDFGAGTRLSVL.

The genes are TRBV28 and TRBJ2-2; TRBD2 might be the D (6 bases). The CDR3 runs 16 residues. From germline, CDR1 is MDHEN and CDR2 SYDVKM. The germline V and J ends were trimmed by 6 bases and 4 bases, with 18 bases remaining between them. This CDR3 reads CASSFTSGLGTGELFF. CDR3 bases: TGTGCCAGCAGCTTTACGAGCGGGCTAGGCACCGGGGAGCTGTTTTTT.

J is TRBJ2-3 and V is TRBV6-6, with D possibly matching TRBD1 (6 bases). The V end was cut by 0 bases, the J end by 4 bases, with 14 bases between. This CDR3 has 16 residues. Germline values: CDR1 MNHNY, CDR2 SVGAGI (reference sequence). This CDR3 is CASSYSTGPKADTQYF. The DNA of the CDR3 is TGTGCCAGCAGTTACTCAACAGGGCCGAAGGCAGATACGCAGTATTTT.

Here the CDR3 reads CASSSEPGLAVNEQYF. The CDR3, as DNA: TGTGCCAGCAGCTCGGAGCCGGGACTAGCGGTGAACGAGCAGTACTTC. This chain joins TRBV5-4 and TRBJ2-7; 11 nucleotides line up with TRBD2. The junction had 10 bases not matched to a gene; V was cut back by 3 bases and J by 5 bases. This CDR3 comprises 16 residues. Germline V lookup: CDR1 SGHNT, CDR2 YYREEE (reference sequence).

The chain couples TRBV27 to TRBJ1-1; D is unclear. V was shortened by 5 bases and J by 6 bases, with 16 bases between the two germline ends. Germline V gene lookup returns CDR1 MNHEY and CDR2 SMNVEV (reference sequence). The CDR3 loop spans 14 amino acids. As DNA, the CDR3 is TGTGCCAGCAGTCTAGACCGACGATTCGCTGAAGCTTTCTTT. It codes for CASSLDRRFAEAFF.

V usage is TRBV6-6 and J usage is TRBJ2-5; D ambiguous. From germline, CDR1 is MNHNY and CDR2 SVGAGI (reference sequence). The CDR3 extends over 13 amino acids. V shed 2 bases and J shed 5 bases, with 9 bases lying between them. Here the CDR3 reads CASSYHFPETQYF. CDR3 DNA: TGTGCCAGCAGTTACCATTTTCCTGAGACCCAGTACTTC.

The sample holds a few counts of this clone. This chain links TRBV4-3 with TRBJ2-7, with D tentatively TRBD1 (6 bases). Trimming took off 1 base at V and 4 bases at J, with 17 bases between the two ends. CDR3 size: 16 residues. Germline V gene sequence: CDR1 LGHNA, CDR2 YSLEER. The CDR3 DNA reads TGCGCCAGCAGCCAAGTCCAGGGGCCCCAGGTATACGAGCAGTACTTC. This encodes CASSQVQGPQVYEQYF.

The chain employs TRBV4-1 and TRBJ2-3; 13 bases match TRBD2. Unmatched junction bases numbered 3, after V lost 4 bases and J lost 8 bases. The CDR3 extends over 14 amino acids. Per the germline V gene, CDR1 is MGHRA and CDR2 is YSYEKL. CDR3 DNA: TGCGCCAGCAGCCCCCGGACTAGCGGGAGTACGCAGTATTTT. It encodes CASSPRTSGSTQYF.

The chain links TRBV7-2 to TRBJ1-2; unclear D gene. CDR3 length: 15 amino acids. V gave up 1 base and J gave up 4 bases, with 13 bases separating them. CDR1 SGHTA and CDR2 FQGNSA come from the germline V gene. The CDR3 spells CASSLDGGQSYGYTF. The CDR3 DNA is TGTGCCAGCAGCTTAGACGGCGGCCAGAGCTATGGCTACACCTTC.

The chain uses TRBV28 and TRBJ2-6, with D perhaps given as TRBD1 or TRBD2 (5 bases each). V lost 4 bases and J 0 bases, leaving 7 bases between the germline ends. The CDR3 covers 15 residues. Germline-derived CDR1 and CDR2 are MDHEN and SYDVKM. CDR3 protein: CASSWGISGANVLTF. CDR3 DNA sequence: TGTGCCAGCAGTTGGGGGATCTCTGGGGCCAACGTCCTGACTTTC.

CDR3 DNA sequence: TGTGCCAGCAGCTTAGCGGCAGATACGCAGTATTTT. Translating it yields CASSLAADTQYF. The V call is TRBV7-2, the J call TRBJ2-3; D not resolved. The CDR3 sequence is 12 residues long. With 0 bases removed from V and 4 bases from J, the gap between germline ends came to 2 bases. CDR1 is SGHTA, CDR2 FQGNSA, per germline.

The chain has TRBV28 and TRBJ2-7, with 11 bases that match TRBD1. In germline, CDR1 is MDHEN, CDR2 SYDVKM. V lost 4 bases to trimming and J lost 9 bases; unmatched junction nucleotides: 11. The CDR3 covers 15 residues. The DNA of the CDR3 is TGTGCCAGCAGTTCCTGGGACAGGGGGTCTGTAACGCAGTACTTC. Residues: CASSSWDRGSVTQYF.

V gene TRBV25-1 combines with J gene TRBJ1-3; D is ambiguous. CDR3 length equals 15 residues. With 1 base removed from V and 0 bases from J, the gap between germline ends came to 7 bases. Germline V gene data show CDR1 as MGHDK and CDR2 as SYGVNS. The CDR3 sequence: CASSEWVYSGNTIYF. The CDR3 bases are TGTGCCAGCAGTGAATGGGTATACTCTGGAAACACCATATATTTT.

This chain joins TRBV7-2 and TRBJ1-2; TRBD1 might be the D (6 bases). CDR1 and CDR2 (germline): SGHTA, FQGNSA. This CDR3 comprises 13 residues. Trimming took off 5 bases at V and 7 bases at J, with 14 bases between the two ends. The CDR3 spells CASSLRTGLGYTF. CDR3 DNA: TGTGCCAGCAGCCTAAGAACAGGGCTTGGCTACACCTTC.

The V and J genes are TRBV2 and TRBJ1-2; 9 bases are shared with TRBD1. This CDR3 has 14 amino acids. Germline CDR1 is SNHLY and CDR2 is FYNNEI. Unmatched junction bases numbered 8, after V lost 6 bases and J lost 6 bases. This CDR3 reads CASSGTDRGNGYTF. The CDR3 DNA reads as TGTGCCAGCAGCGGGACAGACAGGGGGAATGGCTACACCTTC.

V and J are TRBV9 and TRBJ1-2; a weak D match, TRBD1 (5 bases). The CDR3 contains 15 residues. V was trimmed by 0 bases and J by 7 bases, leaving 16 bases between them. CDR1 SGDLS and CDR2 YYNGEE come from the germline V gene. The CDR3 coding sequence is TGTGCCAGCAGCGTAGCTACGAAGGGGATTGGTGGCTACACCTTC. Protein product: CASSVATKGIGGYTF.

This chain links TRBV28 with TRBJ1-3; 10 nucleotides agree with TRBD1. Germline V lookup: CDR1 MDHEN, CDR2 SYDVKM. Germline trimming cut 6 bases from V and 4 bases from J; bases unmatched to any gene: 9. This CDR3 region has 16 residues. CDR3 coding DNA: TGTGCCAGCAGCCTAATGGGGACAGGGGACGGAAACACCATATATTTT. It is translated as CASSLMGTGDGNTIYF.